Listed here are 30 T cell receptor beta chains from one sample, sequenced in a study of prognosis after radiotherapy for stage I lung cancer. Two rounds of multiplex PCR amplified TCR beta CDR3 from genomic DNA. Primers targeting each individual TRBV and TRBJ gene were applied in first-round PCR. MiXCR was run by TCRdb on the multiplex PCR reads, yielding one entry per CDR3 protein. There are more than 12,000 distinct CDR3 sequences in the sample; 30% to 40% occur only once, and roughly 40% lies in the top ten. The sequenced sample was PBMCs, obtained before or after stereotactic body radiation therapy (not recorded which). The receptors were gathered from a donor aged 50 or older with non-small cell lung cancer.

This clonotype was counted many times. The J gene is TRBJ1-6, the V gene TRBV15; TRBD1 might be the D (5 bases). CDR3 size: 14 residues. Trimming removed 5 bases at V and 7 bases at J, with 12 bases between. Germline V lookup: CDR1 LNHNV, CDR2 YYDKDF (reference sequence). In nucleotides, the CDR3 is TGTGCCACCAGCGGACTCAGGGAAAATTCACCCCTCCACTTT. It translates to CATSGLRENSPLHF.

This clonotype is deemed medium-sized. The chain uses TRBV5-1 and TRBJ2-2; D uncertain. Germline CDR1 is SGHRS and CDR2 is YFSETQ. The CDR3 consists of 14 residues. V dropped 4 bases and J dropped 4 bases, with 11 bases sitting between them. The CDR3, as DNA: TGCGCCAGCAGCCCATATGAAGGCACCGGGGAGCTGTTTTTT. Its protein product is CASSPYEGTGELFF.

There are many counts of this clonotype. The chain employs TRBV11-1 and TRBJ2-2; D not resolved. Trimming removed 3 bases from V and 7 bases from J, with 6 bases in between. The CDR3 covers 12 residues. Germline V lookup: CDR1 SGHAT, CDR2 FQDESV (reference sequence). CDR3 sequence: CASSFEDGELFF. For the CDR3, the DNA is TGTGCCAGCAGCTTTGAGGACGGGGAGCTGTTTTTT.

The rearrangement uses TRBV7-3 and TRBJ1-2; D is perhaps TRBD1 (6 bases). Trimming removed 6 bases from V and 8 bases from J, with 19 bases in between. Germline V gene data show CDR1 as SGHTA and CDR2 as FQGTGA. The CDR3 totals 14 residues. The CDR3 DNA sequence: TGTGCCAGCAGACCGTTCGGGGGGCCGTACGGCTACACCTTC. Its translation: CASRPFGGPYGYTF.

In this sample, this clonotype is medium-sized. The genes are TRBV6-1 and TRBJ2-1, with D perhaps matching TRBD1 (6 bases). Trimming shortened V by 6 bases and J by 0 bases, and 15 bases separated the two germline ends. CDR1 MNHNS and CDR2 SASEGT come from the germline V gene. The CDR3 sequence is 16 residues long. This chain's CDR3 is CASRPTGRTSYNEQFF. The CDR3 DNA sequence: TGTGCCAGCAGACCCACAGGGAGAACCTCCTACAATGAGCAGTTCTTC.

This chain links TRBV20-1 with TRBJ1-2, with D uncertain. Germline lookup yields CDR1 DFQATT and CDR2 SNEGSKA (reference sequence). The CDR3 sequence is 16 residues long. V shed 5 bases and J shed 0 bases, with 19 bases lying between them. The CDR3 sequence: CSALKGRPRANYGYTF. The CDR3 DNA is TGCAGTGCTCTAAAGGGAAGACCGCGAGCTAACTATGGCTACACCTTC.

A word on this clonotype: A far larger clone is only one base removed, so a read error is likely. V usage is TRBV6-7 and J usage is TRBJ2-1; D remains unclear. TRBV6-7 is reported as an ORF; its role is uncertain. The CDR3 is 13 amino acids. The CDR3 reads CASSRSSYNKQFF. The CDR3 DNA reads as TGTGCCAGCAGCCGGAGCTCCTACAATAAGCAGTTCTTC.

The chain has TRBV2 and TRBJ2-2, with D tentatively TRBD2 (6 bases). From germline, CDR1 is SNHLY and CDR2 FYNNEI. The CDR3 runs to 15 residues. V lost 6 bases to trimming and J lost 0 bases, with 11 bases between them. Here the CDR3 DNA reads TGTGCCAGCAGAATACTAGCCTCGAACACCGGGGAGCTGTTTTTT. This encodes CASRILASNTGELFF. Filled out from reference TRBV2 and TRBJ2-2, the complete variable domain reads EPEVTQTPSHQVTQMGQEVILRCVPISNHLYFYWYRQILGQKVEFLVSFYNNEISEKSEIFDDQFSVERPDGSNFTLKIRSTKLEDSAMYFCASRILASNTGELFFGEGSRLTVL.

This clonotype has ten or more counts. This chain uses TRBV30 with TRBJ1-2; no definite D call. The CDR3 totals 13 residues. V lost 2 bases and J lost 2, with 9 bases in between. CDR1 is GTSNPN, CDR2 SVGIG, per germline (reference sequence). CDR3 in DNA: TGTGCCTGGAGTCATCCGTCAAACTATGGCTACACCTTC. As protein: CAWSHPSNYGYTF.

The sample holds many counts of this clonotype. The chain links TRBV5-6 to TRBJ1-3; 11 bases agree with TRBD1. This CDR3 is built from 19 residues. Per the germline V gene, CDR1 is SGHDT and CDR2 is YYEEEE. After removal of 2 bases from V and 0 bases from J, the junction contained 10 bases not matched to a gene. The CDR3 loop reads CASSFRGTGGFSSGNTIYF. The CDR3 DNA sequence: TGTGCCAGCAGCTTTCGGGGGACAGGGGGATTTAGCTCTGGAAACACCATATATTTT. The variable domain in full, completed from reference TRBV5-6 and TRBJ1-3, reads DAGVTQSPTHLIKTRGQQVTLRCSPKSGHDTVSWYQQALGQGPQFIFQYYEEEERQRGNFPDRFSGHQFPNYSSELNVNALLLGDSALYLCASSFRGTGGFSSGNTIYFGEGSWLTVV.

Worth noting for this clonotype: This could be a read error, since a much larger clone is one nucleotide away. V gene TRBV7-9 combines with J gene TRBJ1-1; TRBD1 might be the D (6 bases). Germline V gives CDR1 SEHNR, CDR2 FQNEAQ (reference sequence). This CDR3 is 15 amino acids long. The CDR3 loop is CASILDQNGDTEASF. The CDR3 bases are TGTGCCAGCATCTTAGACCAAAATGGGGACACTGAAGCTTCCTTT.

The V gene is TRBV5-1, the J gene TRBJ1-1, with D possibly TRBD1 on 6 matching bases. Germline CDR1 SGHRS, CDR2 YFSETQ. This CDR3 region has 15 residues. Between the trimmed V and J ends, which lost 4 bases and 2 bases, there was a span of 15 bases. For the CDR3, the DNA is TGCGCCAGCAGCAGGGCTACAGGGCATAACACTGAAGCTTTCTTT. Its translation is CASSRATGHNTEAFF.

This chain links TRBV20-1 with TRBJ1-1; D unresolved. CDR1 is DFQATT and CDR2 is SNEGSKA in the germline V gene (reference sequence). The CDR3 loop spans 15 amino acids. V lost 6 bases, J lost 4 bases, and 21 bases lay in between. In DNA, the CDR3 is TGCAGTGCCCCTGCCGGGATGCCCCTGAGCACTGAAGCTTTCTTT. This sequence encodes CSAPAGMPLSTEAFF.

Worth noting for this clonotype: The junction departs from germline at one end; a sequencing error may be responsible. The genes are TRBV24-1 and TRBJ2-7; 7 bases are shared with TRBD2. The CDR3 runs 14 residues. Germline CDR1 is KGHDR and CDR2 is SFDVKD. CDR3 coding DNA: TGTGCCACCAGTATGGGAGGGCATTCGGACGAGCAGCACTTC. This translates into CATSMGGHSDEQHF.

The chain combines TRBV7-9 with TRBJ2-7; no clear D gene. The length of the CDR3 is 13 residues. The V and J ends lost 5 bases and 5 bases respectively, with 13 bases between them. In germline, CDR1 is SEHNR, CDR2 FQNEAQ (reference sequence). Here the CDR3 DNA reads TGTGCCAGCAGCCCCCGTGGCGCGGACGAGCAGTACTTC. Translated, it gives CASSPRGADEQYF.

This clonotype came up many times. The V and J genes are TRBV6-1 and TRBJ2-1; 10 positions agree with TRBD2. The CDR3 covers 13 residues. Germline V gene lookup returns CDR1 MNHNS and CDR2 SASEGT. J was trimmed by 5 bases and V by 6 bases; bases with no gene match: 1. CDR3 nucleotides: TGTGCCAGCAGGCTAGCGGGGGACAATGAGCAGTTCTTC. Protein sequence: CASRLAGDNEQFF.

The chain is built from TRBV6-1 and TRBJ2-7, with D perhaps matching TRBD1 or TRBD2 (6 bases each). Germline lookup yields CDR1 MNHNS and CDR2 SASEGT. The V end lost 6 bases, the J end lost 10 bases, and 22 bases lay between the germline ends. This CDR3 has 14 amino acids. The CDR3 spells CASSNLNGGAYQYF. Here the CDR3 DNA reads TGTGCCAGCAGCAATCTAAACGGGGGCGCGTACCAGTACTTC.

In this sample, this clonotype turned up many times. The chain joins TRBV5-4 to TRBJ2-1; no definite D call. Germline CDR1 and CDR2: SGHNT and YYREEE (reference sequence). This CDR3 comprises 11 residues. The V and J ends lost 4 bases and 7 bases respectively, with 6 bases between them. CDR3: CASSSRNEQFF. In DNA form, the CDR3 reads TGTGCCAGCAGCAGTAGAAATGAGCAGTTCTTC.

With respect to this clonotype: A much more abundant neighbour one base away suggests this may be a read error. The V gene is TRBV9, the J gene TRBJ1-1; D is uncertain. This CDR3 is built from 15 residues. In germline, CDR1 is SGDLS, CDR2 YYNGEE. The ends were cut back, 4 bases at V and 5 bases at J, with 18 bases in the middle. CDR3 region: CASSPPSPGKTEAFF. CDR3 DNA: TGTGCCAGCAGCCCTCCTAGTCCGGGGAAAACTGAAGCTTTCTTT.

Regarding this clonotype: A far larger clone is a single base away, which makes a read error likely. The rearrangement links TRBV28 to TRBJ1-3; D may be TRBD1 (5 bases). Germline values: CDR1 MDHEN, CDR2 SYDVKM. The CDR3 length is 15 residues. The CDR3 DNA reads TGTGTCAGCAGCCGTACAGGTGGGCTCGGAAACACCATATATTTT. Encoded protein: CVSSRTGGLGNTIYF.

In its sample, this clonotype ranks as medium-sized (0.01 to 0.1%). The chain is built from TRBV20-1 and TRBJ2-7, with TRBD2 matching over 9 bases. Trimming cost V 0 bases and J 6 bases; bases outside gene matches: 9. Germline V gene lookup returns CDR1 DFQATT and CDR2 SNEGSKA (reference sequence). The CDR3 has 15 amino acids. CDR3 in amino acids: CSARDGASGALEQYF. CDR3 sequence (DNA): TGCAGTGCTAGAGATGGGGCTAGCGGGGCACTCGAGCAGTACTTC.

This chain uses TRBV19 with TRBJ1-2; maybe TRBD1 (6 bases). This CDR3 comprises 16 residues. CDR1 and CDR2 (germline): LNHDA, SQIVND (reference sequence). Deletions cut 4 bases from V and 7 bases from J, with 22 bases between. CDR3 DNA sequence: TGTGCCAGTAGTAACCGACAGGAGGGGGTGGCGGCTGGCTACACCTTC. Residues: CASSNRQEGVAAGYTF.

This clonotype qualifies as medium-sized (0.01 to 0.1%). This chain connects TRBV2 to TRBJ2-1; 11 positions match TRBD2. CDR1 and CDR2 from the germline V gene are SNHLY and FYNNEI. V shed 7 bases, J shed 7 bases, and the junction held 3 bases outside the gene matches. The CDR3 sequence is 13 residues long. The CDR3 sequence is CASIAGGLNEQFF. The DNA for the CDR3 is TGTGCCAGCATAGCGGGAGGGCTAAATGAGCAGTTCTTC.

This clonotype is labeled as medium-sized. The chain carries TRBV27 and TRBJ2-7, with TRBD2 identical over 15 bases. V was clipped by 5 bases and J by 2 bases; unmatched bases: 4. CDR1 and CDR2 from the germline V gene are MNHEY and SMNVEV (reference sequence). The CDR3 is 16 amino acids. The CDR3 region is CASSRGLAGGTYEQYF. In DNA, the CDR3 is TGTGCCAGCAGTAGGGGACTAGCGGGAGGAACCTACGAGCAGTACTTC.

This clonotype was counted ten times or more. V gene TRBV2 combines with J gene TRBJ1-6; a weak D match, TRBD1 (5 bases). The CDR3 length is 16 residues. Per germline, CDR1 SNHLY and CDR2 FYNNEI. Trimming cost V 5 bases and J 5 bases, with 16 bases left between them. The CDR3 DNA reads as TGTGCCAGCAGTAATCCAGGGTTGGTGGATAATTCACCCCTCCACTTT. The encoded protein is CASSNPGLVDNSPLHF. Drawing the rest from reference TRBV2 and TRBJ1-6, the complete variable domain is EPEVTQTPSHQVTQMGQEVILRCVPISNHLYFYWYRQILGQKVEFLVSFYNNEISEKSEIFDDQFSVERPDGSNFTLKIRSTKLEDSAMYFCASSNPGLVDNSPLHFGNGTRLTVT.

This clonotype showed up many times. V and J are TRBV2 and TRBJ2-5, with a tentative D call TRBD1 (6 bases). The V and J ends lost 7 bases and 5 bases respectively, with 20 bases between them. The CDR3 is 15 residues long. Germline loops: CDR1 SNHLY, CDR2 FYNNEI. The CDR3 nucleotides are TGTGCCAGCATGGAGGACAAGGGGGTGGGGGAGACCCAGTACTTC. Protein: CASMEDKGVGETQYF.

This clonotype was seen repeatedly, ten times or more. CDR3 in amino acids: CASSENPTGGYGYTF. CDR3 DNA: TGTGCCAGCAGTGAAAATCCCACAGGGGGCTATGGCTACACCTTC. V usage is TRBV2 and J usage is TRBJ1-2; 8 nucleotides align to TRBD1. V lost 2 bases and J lost 4; bases outside the gene matches: 6. The CDR3 runs to 15 residues. Per the germline V gene, CDR1 is SNHLY and CDR2 is FYNNEI.

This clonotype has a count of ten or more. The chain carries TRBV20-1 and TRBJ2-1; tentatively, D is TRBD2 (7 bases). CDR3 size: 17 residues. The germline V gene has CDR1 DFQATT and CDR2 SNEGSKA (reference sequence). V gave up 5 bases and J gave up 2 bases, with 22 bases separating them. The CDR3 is CSALGGGSLTTYNEQFF. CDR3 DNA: TGCAGTGCTTTAGGGGGGGGCAGCCTGACGACCTACAATGAGCAGTTCTTC.

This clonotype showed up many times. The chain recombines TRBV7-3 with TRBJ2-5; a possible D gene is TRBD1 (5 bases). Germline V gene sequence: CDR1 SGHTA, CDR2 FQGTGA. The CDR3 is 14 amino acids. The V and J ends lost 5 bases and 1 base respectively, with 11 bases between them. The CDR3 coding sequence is TGTGCCAGCAGCCCTACAGGCGTCCAAGAGACCCAGTACTTC. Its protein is CASSPTGVQETQYF.

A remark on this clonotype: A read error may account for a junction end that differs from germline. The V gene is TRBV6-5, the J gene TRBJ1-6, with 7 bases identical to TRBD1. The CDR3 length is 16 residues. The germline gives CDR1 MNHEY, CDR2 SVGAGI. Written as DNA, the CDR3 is TGTGCCAGCAGTTACGGATGGGACAGCCGTAATTCAACCCTCCACTTT. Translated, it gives CASSYGWDSRNSTLHF.